Below, 27 T cell receptor beta chains from the same sample are listed, as sequenced in a study of cytomegalovirus exposure and HLA in healthy donors. PCR amplification relied on 60 Vbeta primers (plus 13 Jbeta primers). The assay was immunoSEQ multiplex PCR, and TCRdb's table has in-frame clones only and misses some. This sample yields about 200,000 clones, of which 80% are seen a single time; about 1% belongs to the top ten. The specimen was PBMCs. These receptors were collected from a woman aged 40 to 50 in good health and CMV-seronegative.

The genes are TRBV5-1 and TRBJ1-1; no clear D gene. With 4 bases removed from V and 1 base from J, the gap between germline ends came to 8 bases. CDR3 length: 13 residues. CDR1 SGHRS and CDR2 YFSETQ come from the germline V gene. CDR3 protein: CASSHTANTEAFF. The CDR3 region has the DNA TGCGCCAGCAGCCACACAGCGAACACTGAAGCTTTCTTT.

This chain connects TRBV2 to TRBJ2-5, with D tentatively TRBD2 (5 bases). The J call may be faulty, since TRBJ2-7 better matches the DNA end. This CDR3 is built from 15 residues. The germline gives CDR1 SNHLY, CDR2 FYNNEI. In DNA, the CDR3 is TGTGCCAGCAGTGGAGGACGGAGGTTCTCCTACGAGCAGTACTTC. The encoded protein is CASSGGRRFSYEQYF.

The chain joins TRBV7-2 to TRBJ2-5; 7 bases match TRBD2. V shed 6 bases, J shed 0 bases, and the junction held 7 bases outside the gene matches. The germline gives CDR1 SGHTA, CDR2 FQGNSA. This CDR3 is built from 15 residues. The CDR3 DNA reads TGTGCCAGCAGTAACACACTAGCGCACCAAGAGACCCAGTACTTC. This codes for CASSNTLAHQETQYF.

This rearrangement joins TRBV4-3 to TRBJ2-3, with 8 bases aligning to TRBD2. Germline CDR1 LGHNA, CDR2 YSLEER. V dropped 4 bases and J dropped 3; count of bases not matched to a gene: 9. The CDR3 is made up of 16 amino acids. Here the CDR3 DNA reads TGCGCCAGCAGCCTCGGGACTAGAGTTCCAACAGATACGCAGTATTTT. The encoded protein is CASSLGTRVPTDTQYF.

This sequence joins TRBV9 and TRBJ2-1; 9 bases line up with TRBD1. J gave up 9 bases and V 5 bases, and 6 bases lay outside the gene matches. The CDR3 consists of 13 residues. From germline, CDR1 is SGDLS and CDR2 YYNGEE. The CDR3: CASSVTGGSEQFF. In DNA form, the CDR3 reads TGTGCCAGCAGTGTAACAGGGGGCTCTGAGCAGTTCTTC.

The gene calls are TRBV7-2 and TRBJ2-1; TRBD2 agrees at 16 bases. Germline V gives CDR1 SGHTA, CDR2 FQGNSA. J gave up 2 bases and V 5 bases, and 9 bases lay outside the gene matches. The CDR3 contains 19 residues. CDR3 in amino acids: CASSRPGTSGRGTYNEQFF. In nucleotides, the CDR3 is TGTGCCAGCAGCCGCCCCGGGACTAGCGGGAGGGGCACCTACAATGAGCAGTTCTTC.

This clone has a handful of counts. The rearrangement links TRBV29-1 to TRBJ2-2; 9 bases fit TRBD1. J lost 8 bases, V lost 4 bases, and 8 bases had no gene match. The CDR3 spans 14 residues. Germline CDR1 reads SQVTM; CDR2 reads ANQGSEA. This CDR3 reads CSVGVGTGRGELFF. The DNA of the CDR3 is TGCAGCGTTGGAGTCGGGACAGGGAGGGGGGAGCTGTTTTTT.

The chain uses TRBV15 and TRBJ2-1, with 7 bases lining up with TRBD2. CDR3 size: 16 residues. Germline values: CDR1 LNHNV, CDR2 YYDKDF (reference sequence). With 5 bases clipped from V and 4 bases from J, the junction kept 11 bases outside the gene matches. The CDR3 nucleotides are TGTGCCACCAGCGAGGGAGGGACCAACCTTTACAATGAGCAGTTCTTC. Translating it yields CATSEGGTNLYNEQFF.

The chain links TRBV30 to TRBJ2-1; 10 bases line up with TRBD2. CDR3 length equals 15 residues. Per the germline V gene, CDR1 is GTSNPN and CDR2 is SVGIG (reference sequence). J was trimmed by 7 bases and V by 1 base; bases with no gene match: 7. CDR3 residues: CAWSAETSGLNEQFF. In DNA form, the CDR3 reads TGTGCCTGGAGTGCCGAGACTAGCGGGCTAAATGAGCAGTTCTTC. Together with reference TRBV30 and TRBJ2-1, the CDR3 gives the full variable domain: SQTIHQWPATLVQPVGSPLSLECTVEGTSNPNLYWYRQAAGRGLQLLFYSVGIGQISSEVPQNLSASRPQDRQFILSSKKLLLSDSGFYLCAWSAETSGLNEQFFGPGTRLTVL.

This clone has a handful of counts. J is TRBJ2-3 and V is TRBV30; 9 bases agree with TRBD2. V lost 7 bases, J lost 0 bases, and 8 bases stayed unmatched. The CDR3 contains 15 residues. CDR1 is GTSNPN and CDR2 is SVGIG in the germline V gene (reference sequence). The CDR3 DNA reads TGTGCCTCAACGTCTAGCGGGGAAAGCACAGATACGCAGTATTTT. Protein product: CASTSSGESTDTQYF.

The chain combines TRBV6-5 with TRBJ1-1, with D possibly being TRBD1 (5 bases). Germline V gene lookup returns CDR1 MNHEY and CDR2 SVGAGI. Trimming pared 6 bases from V and 4 bases from J, leaving 15 bases between. The CDR3 is 14 residues long. In nucleotides, the CDR3 is TGTGCCAGCAGCCGCCGCAGGGAGGGCACTGAAGCTTTCTTT. Protein: CASSRRREGTEAFF.

This clone occurred a few times. The V call is TRBV29-1, the J call TRBJ2-3; a weak D match, TRBD2 (5 bases). Trimming removed 3 bases from V and 5 bases from J, with 15 bases in between. Germline CDR1 SQVTM, CDR2 ANQGSEA. The CDR3 is made up of 14 amino acids. CDR3 sequence (DNA): TGCAGCGTTGATAAAGCGGAGGCCGTAGATACGCAGTATTTT. Its translation is CSVDKAEAVDTQYF.

The V gene is TRBV15, the J gene TRBJ2-5; D not resolved. The CDR3 spans 11 residues. The V end was cut by 3 bases, the J end by 3 bases, with 2 bases between. Germline CDR1 is LNHNV and CDR2 is YYDKDF (reference sequence). DNA of the CDR3: TGTGCCACCAGCAGTAAAGAGACCCAGTACTTC. Amino acid sequence: CATSSKETQYF.

The rearrangement uses TRBV6-5 and TRBJ2-7, with TRBD1 identical over 9 bases. V lost 6 bases and J lost 4; bases outside the gene matches: 4. The CDR3 has 13 residues. The V gene's germline CDR1 is MNHEY and CDR2 SVGAGI. The CDR3 loop is CASSSGTGYEQYV. The CDR3 DNA reads as TGTGCCAGCAGCTCCGGGACAGGGTACGAGCAGTACGTC.

Only a few counts were recorded for this clone. The rearrangement uses TRBV7-8 and TRBJ1-5; D may be TRBD1 (6 bases). V lost 3 bases and J 1 base, leaving 13 bases between the germline ends. Germline V lookup: CDR1 SGHVS, CDR2 FQNEAQ. There are 16 residues in the CDR3. This CDR3 reads CASSLGAGNSNQPQHF. As DNA, the CDR3 is TGTGCCAGCAGCTTGGGGGCAGGGAACAGCAATCAGCCCCAGCATTTT.

The chain has TRBV7-6 and TRBJ2-2, with D possibly being TRBD2 (5 bases). Germline CDR1 SGHVS, CDR2 FNYEAQ. Trimming removed 1 base from V and 5 bases from J, with 14 bases in between. CDR3 length: 16 residues. The CDR3 reads CASSLGGGTGTGELFF. The DNA for the CDR3 is TGTGCCAGCAGCTTAGGTGGCGGAACGGGAACCGGGGAGCTGTTTTTT.

The chain carries TRBV5-4 and TRBJ1-3; D gene unclear. Trimming took off 4 bases at V and 3 bases at J, with 5 bases between the two ends. The CDR3 consists of 12 residues. The germline V gene has CDR1 SGHNT and CDR2 YYREEE (reference sequence). CDR3 amino acids: CASSVVGNTIYF. In nucleotides, the CDR3 is TGTGCCAGCAGCGTCGTTGGAAACACCATATATTTT.

The chain employs TRBV6-6 and TRBJ1-3; D is undetermined. In germline, CDR1 is MNHNY, CDR2 SVGAGI (reference sequence). Trimming stripped 5 bases from V and 0 bases from J, with 8 bases between. This CDR3 contains 14 residues. CDR3 in DNA: TGTGCCAGCAGTACCAGCGCCTCTGGAAACACCATATATTTT. Translated, it gives CASSTSASGNTIYF.

This sequence joins TRBV5-3 and TRBJ1-5; D is undetermined. TRBV5-3 is an ORF, and what it does is uncertain. CDR3 length: 11 residues. Trimming stripped 4 bases from V and 8 bases from J, with 7 bases between. CDR3 residues: CARSPPEPQHF. The CDR3 DNA reads TGTGCCAGAAGCCCTCCCGAGCCCCAGCATTTT.

The chain is built from TRBV7-9 and TRBJ2-1, with 7 bases lining up with TRBD2. Germline V lookup: CDR1 SEHNR, CDR2 FQNEAQ (reference sequence). V was pared by 5 bases and J by 5 bases, with 21 bases of the junction left unmatched. The CDR3 totals 19 residues. CDR3 nucleotides: TGTGCCAGCAGCCTTTGGGGGGGGACGACACTCACAGCAAACAATGAGCAGTTCTTC. Translating gives CASSLWGGTTLTANNEQFF. Based on the CDR3 plus reference TRBV7-9 and TRBJ2-1, the full variable domain is DTGVSQNPRHKITKRGQNVTFRCDPISEHNRLYWYRQTLGQGPEFLTYFQNEAQLEKSRLLSDRFSAERPKGSFSTLEIQRTEQGDSAMYLCASSLWGGTTLTANNEQFFGPGTRLTVL.

This clone has only a few counts. The chain has TRBV7-7 and TRBJ2-5, with D tentatively TRBD2 (5 bases). The CDR3 totals 15 residues. CDR1 and CDR2 from the germline V gene are SSHAT and FNYEAQ (reference sequence). Trimming removed 1 base at V and 5 bases at J, with 14 bases between. The CDR3 here is CASSLGTQMGETQYF. The DNA of the CDR3 is TGTGCCAGCAGCTTAGGGACTCAAATGGGGGAGACCCAGTACTTC.

The gene calls are TRBV7-2 and TRBJ2-7; TRBD2 is a possible D gene (6 bases). The germline CDR1 and CDR2 sequences are SGHTA and FQGNSA. V was cut by 2 bases and J by 1 base, with 18 bases left in between. The CDR3 is made up of 17 amino acids. The CDR3 reads CASSLTYSGSLSYEQYF. CDR3 in DNA: TGTGCCAGCAGCTTAACTTATTCCGGGAGCCTGTCCTACGAGCAGTACTTC. The variable domain in full, with the rest retrieved from reference TRBV7-2 and TRBJ2-7, is GAGVSQSPSNKVTEKGKDVELRCDPISGHTALYWYRQSLGQGLEFLIYFQGNSAPDKSGLPSDRFSAERTGGSVSTLTIQRTQQEDSAVYLCASSLTYSGSLSYEQYFGPGTRLTVT.

The chain combines TRBV13 with TRBJ1-1, with TRBD1 matching over 9 bases. This CDR3 is built from 14 residues. Trimming removed 5 bases from V and 4 bases from J; junction bases left unmatched: 5. Germline V CDR1 and CDR2: PRHDT, FYEKMQ (reference sequence). The DNA for the CDR3 is TGTGCCAGCAGCCGGCGGGACAGGGTCACTGAAGCTTTCTTT. It is translated as CASSRRDRVTEAFF. Full variable domain (outside the CDR3, taken from reference TRBV13 and TRBJ1-1): AAGVIQSPRHLIKEKRETATLKCYPIPRHDTVYWYQQGPGQDPQFLISFYEKMQSDKGSIPDRFSAQQFSDYHSELNMSSLELGDSALYFCASSRRDRVTEAFFGQGTRLTVV.

The chain carries TRBV6-1 and TRBJ1-5; maybe TRBD1 (5 bases). The V gene's germline CDR1 is MNHNS and CDR2 SASEGT. The CDR3 is 14 amino acids. V lost 6 bases and J 0 bases, leaving 9 bases between the germline ends. In DNA, the CDR3 is TGTGCCAGCAGCGTCCAGGGTAGCAATCAGCCCCAGCATTTT. It is translated as CASSVQGSNQPQHF.

The chain employs TRBV18 and TRBJ1-3; 7 bases map to TRBD1. This CDR3 region has 16 residues. Germline CDR1 is KGHSH and CDR2 is LQKENI. With V trimmed by 3 bases and J by 4 bases, 9 bases remained unmatched. The chain's CDR3 is CASSPELDRRGNTIYF. CDR3 sequence (DNA): TGTGCCAGCTCACCGGAATTGGACAGGAGGGGAAACACCATATATTTT. Using reference TRBV18 and TRBJ1-3 for the parts outside the CDR3, the full variable domain is NAGVMQNPRHLVRRRGQEARLRCSPMKGHSHVYWYRQLPEEGLKFMVYLQKENIIDESGMPKERFSAEFPKEGPSILRIQQVVRGDSAAYFCASSPELDRRGNTIYFGEGSWLTVV.

In regard to this clone: A read error is likely, as this CDR3 ends without the conserved phenylalanine or tryptophan. This chain links TRBV30 with TRBJ1-2; D remains ambiguous. V was shortened by 5 bases and J by 0 bases, with 13 bases between the two germline ends. Germline V CDR1 and CDR2: GTSNPN, SVGIG (reference sequence). The CDR3 totals 14 residues. The DNA of the CDR3 is TGTGCCTGGTCCTTCCCCGAGGCTAACTATGGCTACACCCTC. Translating gives CAWSFPEANYGYTL.

This chain connects TRBV14 to TRBJ1-2; tentatively, D is TRBD1 (5 bases). CDR1 is SGHDN, CDR2 FVKESK, per germline. The V end lost 0 bases, the J end lost 5 bases, and 13 bases lay between the germline ends. CDR3 size: 15 residues. The CDR3 DNA follows: TGTGCCAGCAGCCAAGATGCGGGGGGGGTGTATGGCTACACCTTC. It specifies CASSQDAGGVYGYTF.